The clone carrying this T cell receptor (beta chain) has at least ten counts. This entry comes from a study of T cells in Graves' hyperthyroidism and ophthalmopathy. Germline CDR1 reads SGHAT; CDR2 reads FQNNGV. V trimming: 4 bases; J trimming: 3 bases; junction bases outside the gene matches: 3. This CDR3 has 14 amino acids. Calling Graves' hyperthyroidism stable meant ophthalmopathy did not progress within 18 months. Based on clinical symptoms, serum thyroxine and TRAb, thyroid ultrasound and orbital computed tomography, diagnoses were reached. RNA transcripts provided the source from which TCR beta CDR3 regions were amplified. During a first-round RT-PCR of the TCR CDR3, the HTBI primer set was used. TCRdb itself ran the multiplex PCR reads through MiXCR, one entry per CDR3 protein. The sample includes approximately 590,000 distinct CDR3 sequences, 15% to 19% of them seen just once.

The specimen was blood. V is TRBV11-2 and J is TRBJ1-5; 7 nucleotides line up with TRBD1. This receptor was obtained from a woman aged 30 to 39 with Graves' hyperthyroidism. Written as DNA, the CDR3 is TGTGCCAGCAGCTATACAGGGGTCAATCAGCCCCAGCATTTT. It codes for CASSYTGVNQPQHF.